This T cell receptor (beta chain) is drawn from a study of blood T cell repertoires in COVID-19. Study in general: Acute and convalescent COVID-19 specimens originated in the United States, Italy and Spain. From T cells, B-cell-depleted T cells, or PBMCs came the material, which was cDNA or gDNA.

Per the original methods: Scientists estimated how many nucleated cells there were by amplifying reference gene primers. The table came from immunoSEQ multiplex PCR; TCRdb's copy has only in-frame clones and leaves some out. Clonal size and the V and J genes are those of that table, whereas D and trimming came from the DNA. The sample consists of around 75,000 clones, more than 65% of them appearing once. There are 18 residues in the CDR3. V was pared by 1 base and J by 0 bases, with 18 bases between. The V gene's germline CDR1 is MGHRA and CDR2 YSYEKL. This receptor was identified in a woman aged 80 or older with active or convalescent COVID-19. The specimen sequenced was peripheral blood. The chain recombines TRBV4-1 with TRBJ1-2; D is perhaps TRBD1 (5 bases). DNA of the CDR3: TGCGCCAGCAGCCAAGGCATTGGTCTAACAGGCCCTAACTATGGCTACACCTTC. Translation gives CASSQGIGLTGPNYGYTF.